This T cell receptor (beta chain) was captured by sequencing in a study of Graves' ophthalmopathy and Graves' hyperthyroidism. Study information: In this cohort's terms, stable hyperthyroidism meant no ophthalmopathy by 18 months of follow-up.

Amplification from RNA transcripts yielded the TCR beta CDR3 regions. First-round RT-PCR relied on HTBI primers, and a second-round multiplex PCR came next. TCRdb re-called the multiplex PCR reads with MiXCR, one entry per CDR3 protein. The sample carries over a million distinct CDR3 sequences, around a third recorded once. This clonotype was seen repeatedly, ten times or more. Its specificity is not known. V lost 2 bases to trimming and J lost 5 bases; unmatched junction nucleotides: 3. The CDR3 spans 14 residues. Germline CDR1 reads MNHEY; CDR2 reads SVGAGI. General observations from the study: Ophthalmopathy progression prediction by the model yielded a sensitivity of around 68% and a specificity of approximately 77%. Most expanded clonotypes from thyroid (those above 0.001 frequency) were also found in blood.

The clonotype was recovered from an adult man with Graves' hyperthyroidism. Sample: peripheral blood or thyroid tissue (not recorded which). The chain recombines TRBV6-5 with TRBJ2-5; 9 bases fit TRBD1. CDR3 in amino acids: CASSYGTGRETQYF. CDR3 nucleotides: TGTGCCAGCAGTTACGGGACAGGGAGGGAGACCCAGTACTTC.